This note documents a single T cell receptor (beta chain) sequence. Its antigen is unidentified. The sample belongs to a study of post-analysis software for immune sequencing data. The study's findings and limits: By F measure, samples from a shared preparation batch strongly co-clustered. The five TRBV segments detected at higher frequency in patients than in controls included TRBV5-6, TRBV5-1 and TRBV20-1.

cDNA libraries of TCR beta carried unique molecular identifiers. Researchers reported approximately 500,000 cDNA molecules coming from about 0.98 to 11 million T cells. TCRdb re-derived calls from the PCR reads in MiXCR, one entry per CDR3 protein. This table holds about 770,000 distinct CDR3 sequences, 46% found once. Germline CDR1 reads MNHEY; CDR2 reads SMNVEV (reference sequence). V gave up 2 bases and J gave up 8 bases, with 13 bases separating them. The length of the CDR3 is 15 residues. The chain carries TRBV27 and TRBJ1-6, with TRBD1 as a possible D gene (6 bases). The sequenced material came from blood. This TCR was sampled from a girl aged 10 to 17 with multiple sclerosis. The CDR3 is CASSLTGTRYSPLHF. The CDR3 nucleotides are TGTGCCAGCAGTTTAACCGGGACACGCTATTCACCCCTCCACTTT.